This TCR beta chain originates from a study of OX40 agonist ivuxolimab in advanced cancers. The overall study: Of mixed ages from about 20 to 80 and averaging around 60 years, the group was almost 85% male. Regarding the study as a whole: CD8+ T cells (on average) carried more expanded clones than CD4+ T cells. With doses of 0.1 to 3.0 mg/kg, CD4+ and CD8+ blood T cells had undergone clonal expansion by week 6.

With autoimmune disease history or systemic immunosuppression, patients were excluded. The length of the CDR3 is 15 residues. Unmatched junction bases numbered 12, after V lost 3 bases and J lost 10 bases. CDR1 and CDR2 from the germline V gene are LGHNA and YSLEER. As for this clone: What it binds is not known.

Some clones are missing from TCRdb's copy, which holds only in-frame ones; the method was immunoSEQ multiplex PCR. The sample shows around 140,000 clones, 90% of them seen only once. Sequencing used CD4+ or CD8+ T cells sorted from blood, obtained in a trial of the OX40 agonist ivuxolimab. This clonotype was obtained from an adult with an advanced solid tumor such as melanoma, head and neck, liver or kidney cancer. V is TRBV4-3 and J is TRBJ2-1; 7 bases are shared with TRBD1. CDR3 bases: TGCGCCAGCAGCCATCGACAGGGTCCGGGCTTGGAGCAGTTCTTC. Its protein product is CASSHRQGPGLEQFF.